The following is a T cell receptor (beta chain) sequence with its context. All patients were untreated before thyroid surgery. This entry belongs to a study of metastatic and nonmetastatic thyroid tumors. Study summary: Repertoires of blood and of tissue (tumor or nodule) from malignant and benign thyroid patients were compared.

Original handling: Clinicopathological groups supplied CDR3 differences that were used to build a distant-metastasis classifier for papillary thyroid cancer. With MiXCR, TCRdb called clones anew from the PCR reads. The authors' filters were not applied to this entry. The table has around 53,000 clones, over 15% seen once. The CDR3 is made up of 14 amino acids. Between the trimmed V and J ends, which lost 4 bases and 9 bases, there was a span of 14 bases. CDR1 SGHRS and CDR2 YFSETQ come from the germline V gene. The chain employs TRBV5-1 and TRBJ1-6; D not certain. Sequencing was done on a sample of blood. The source of this sequence is a female donor with papillary thyroid cancer or a benign thyroid nodule (not recorded which). Some clones in this sample may be carry-over from other donors' samples. CDR3 region: CASSLSGVASPLHF. Written as DNA, the CDR3 is TGCGCCAGCAGCCTGAGTGGTGTTGCTTCACCCCTCCACTTT.